This TCR beta chain emerged from a study of vaccination effects on CD4 cells after COVID-19. Overall study findings and caveats: Of the vaccine-induced clones from healthy vaccinees, merely 1 of 255 recognized common cold coronaviruses as well.

About this clone itself: Its specificity is not known.

TCRdb's table, derived via immunoSEQ multiplex PCR, lists solely in-frame clones and lacks some. Here the sample spans tens of thousands of clones, 74% being singletons. J lost 0 bases, V lost 5 bases, and 13 bases had no gene match. The CDR3 covers 18 residues. Germline CDR1 is SGHTA and CDR2 is FQGNSA. An approximately ten-day culture period preceded the isolation of CD4+ T cells. It was two doses of either the BNT162b2 or mRNA-1273 vaccine that participants received. Recipients of the vaccine had no prior SARS-CoV-2 infection and negative nucleocapsid antibodies. J is TRBJ2-3 and V is TRBV7-2, with 8 positions matching TRBD2. The sequencing used CD4+ T cells from PBMCs cultured without peptide, collected after COVID-19 vaccination. The clonotype comes from a human donor who received a COVID-19 vaccine. The CDR3 DNA follows: TGTGCCAGCAGCCCCAGACTAGCGACCGATTTAAGCACAGATACGCAGTATTTT. It is translated as CASSPRLATDLSTDTQYF.